This TCR beta chain was captured in a study of tumor-infiltrating lymphocytes in primary liver carcinoma. As for the study in general: Each of the growths was stage T1-T3 N0M0, extending roughly 4.2 to 11 cm across.

This clonotype has at least ten counts. Unmatched junction bases numbered 8, after V lost 7 bases and J lost 5 bases. The CDR3 covers 14 residues. Using a constant-region primer together with ProtoScript II reverse transcriptase, TCR beta cDNA was made from 500 ng of total RNA. Libraries covering TCR beta were generated through three nested multiplex PCR rounds (using a slightly modified ARM-PCR). In the first two PCR rounds, TRBV1-TRBV30 forward primers were paired with a C-beta reverse primer, and each round lasted about 10 cycles. TCRdb reprocessed the multiplex PCR reads via MiXCR and lists one record per CDR3 protein. The repertoire has a few hundred thousand distinct CDR3 sequences, 50% to 75% of them found once; the top ten carry about 18%. Unsorted whole blood supplied the RNA, and germline DNA was extracted too. The collection of 4 to 5 milliliters of peripheral blood preceded surgery.

Material for sequencing was peripheral blood. The sequence was obtained from a woman aged 25 to 45 with primary liver carcinoma and hepatitis B virus infection. The V gene is TRBV12-3 or TRBV12-4, the J gene TRBJ1-5, with 7 bases lining up with TRBD1. This CDR3 reads CASTADRADQPQHF. In nucleotides, the CDR3 is TGTGCCAGCACCGCAGACAGGGCGGATCAGCCCCAGCATTTT.